This T cell receptor beta chain stems from a study of blood T cells in healthy people across ages. Turning to the study itself: Using template switching, researchers captured about one barcoded beta molecule for each two T cells.

PCR was performed a second time for about 7 to 11 cycles using a sample-barcoded 5' primer and a J-beta primer mix. TCRdb independently ran MiXCR on the 5' RACE reads; one entry per CDR3 protein. In the table there are 900,000 to 950,000 distinct CDR3 sequences, around 29% of which are singletons. The CDR3 length is 14 residues. V dropped 5 bases and J dropped 1 base, with 13 bases sitting between them. In germline, CDR1 is SGHDT, CDR2 YYEEEE. These data also featured in a second study, about T cells of mothers and their children. That investigation notes: Sequencing got over 10 million TCR beta CDR3 reads from each mother and roughly 2.7 million from each child.

This receptor was taken from a woman in her forties in good health. V and J are TRBV5-6 and TRBJ2-7, with D maybe TRBD2 (6 bases). Sequenced: blood. The CDR3 DNA follows: TGTGCCAGCAGGAAGGCCGGGAGATCCTACGAGCAGTACTTC. It translates to CASRKAGRSYEQYF.